Following are 24 T cell receptor beta chains from one sample sequenced in a study of blood T cell repertoires in COVID-19. Sequencing was performed with immunoSEQ multiplex PCR; in TCRdb, only in-frame clones are kept and a portion is missing. This sample has approximately 260,000 clones, with about 80% found just once. Sequenced input: PBMCs or T cells enriched from blood (not recorded which). Receptor source: a man aged 50-60 years who had recovered from COVID-19.

The J gene is TRBJ1-1, the V gene TRBV5-4; no firm D call. This CDR3 spans 14 amino acids. Trimming took off 0 bases at V and 1 base at J, with 7 bases between the two ends. Germline V gene data show CDR1 as SGHNT and CDR2 as YYREEE (reference sequence). The CDR3 here is CASSLGPRNTEAFF. CDR3 in DNA: TGTGCCAGCAGCTTGGGTCCCCGGAACACTGAAGCTTTCTTT.

The V and J genes are TRBV6-6 and TRBJ1-2, with 8 positions matching TRBD1. CDR3 length equals 15 residues. CDR1 is MNHNY and CDR2 is SVGAGI in the germline V gene (reference sequence). Trimming at V came to 2 bases and at J to 4 bases, leaving 6 bases not matched to a gene. Here the CDR3 DNA reads TGTGCCAGCAGTTACCCCGGGACAGGAACCTATGGCTACACCTTC. Encoded protein: CASSYPGTGTYGYTF.

The chain links TRBV27 to TRBJ1-2; D perhaps matches TRBD1 (6 bases). In germline, CDR1 is MNHEY, CDR2 SMNVEV (reference sequence). Trimming pared 4 bases from V and 4 bases from J, leaving 13 bases between. The CDR3 spans 14 residues. Written as DNA, the CDR3 is TGTGCCAGCAGTTCCACGGGACAAGGCTATGGCTACACCTTC. Its protein is CASSSTGQGYGYTF.

V gene TRBV7-6 combines with J gene TRBJ1-2, with 11 nucleotides matching TRBD1. The germline V gene encodes CDR1 SGHVS and CDR2 FNYEAQ. J was trimmed by 2 bases and V by 3 bases; bases with no gene match: 8. This CDR3 spans 17 amino acids. The CDR3 bases are TGTGCCAGCAGCTTGGGGGGACAGGGGGAAATCAACTATGGCTACACCTTC. Encoded protein: CASSLGGQGEINYGYTF.

The rearrangement uses TRBV9 and TRBJ1-1; 8 bases are shared with TRBD1. This CDR3 comprises 14 residues. The V gene end was trimmed by 3 bases and the J gene end by 5 bases; junction bases not matched to a gene: 6. Germline loops: CDR1 SGDLS, CDR2 YYNGEE. The DNA of the CDR3 is TGTGCCAGCAGCGCTACAGGGGGTCTAACTGAAGCTTTCTTT. It codes for CASSATGGLTEAFF.

This rearrangement joins TRBV19 to TRBJ1-2; no clear D gene. The CDR3 length is 14 residues. CDR1 and CDR2 from the germline V gene are LNHDA and SQIVND (reference sequence). V gave up 7 bases and J gave up 3 bases, with 15 bases separating them. As DNA, the CDR3 is TGTGCCAGTAAGCCGGCCGGGTTGGACTATGGCTACACCTTC. Amino acids: CASKPAGLDYGYTF.

CDR3 in amino acids: CASSREVGQTYGYTF. The CDR3 DNA sequence: TGCGCCAGCAGCCGGGAGGTTGGCCAAACCTATGGCTACACCTTC. This chain links TRBV5-1 with TRBJ1-2; D remains unclear. The germline V gene has CDR1 SGHRS and CDR2 YFSETQ. The ends were cut back, 4 bases at V and 4 bases at J, with 17 bases in the middle. This CDR3 is 15 amino acids long.

This rearrangement joins TRBV5-1 to TRBJ2-2; D possibly corresponds to TRBD1 (5 bases). Trimming shortened V by 6 bases and J by 3 bases, and 9 bases separated the two germline ends. The length of the CDR3 is 13 residues. Germline V gives CDR1 SGHRS, CDR2 YFSETQ. CDR3 protein: CASTDTYTGELFF. As DNA, the CDR3 is TGCGCCAGCACGGACACCTACACCGGGGAGCTGTTTTTT.

The genes are TRBV7-9 and TRBJ2-2; TRBD2 is a possible D gene (7 bases). Trimming took off 2 bases at V and 2 bases at J, with 15 bases between the two ends. Germline CDR1 and CDR2: SEHNR and FQNEAQ (reference sequence). The CDR3 extends over 17 amino acids. The CDR3: CASSLRRAGANTGELFF. The CDR3 DNA reads TGTGCCAGCAGCTTAAGGCGCGCGGGGGCAAACACCGGGGAGCTGTTTTTT.

V and J are TRBV27 and TRBJ1-2, with D possibly being TRBD1 (5 bases). Germline assignment: CDR1 MNHEY and CDR2 SMNVEV (reference sequence). Trimming took 6 bases from V and 7 from J, leaving 21 bases between them. CDR3 length: 15 residues. DNA of the CDR3: TGTGCCAGCAGCACCCTCGGAGGGGCGGGGCGTGGCTACACCTTC. Translating gives CASSTLGGAGRGYTF.

The chain employs TRBV12-3 or TRBV12-4 and TRBJ2-7, with 8 bases identical to TRBD2. The CDR3 has 12 amino acids. Germline trimming cut 5 bases from V and 6 bases from J; bases unmatched to any gene: 3. The CDR3 reads CASSRTSLEQYF. The CDR3, as DNA: TGTGCCAGCAGTCGGACTAGCCTCGAGCAGTACTTC.

V is TRBV9 and J is TRBJ1-5, with unresolved D. The CDR3 is 14 amino acids. The V gene's germline CDR1 is SGDLS and CDR2 YYNGEE. V was cut by 0 bases and J by 4 bases, with 8 bases left in between. The CDR3 here is CASSVGPLNQPQHF. The DNA for the CDR3 is TGTGCCAGCAGCGTAGGGCCCTTAAATCAGCCCCAGCATTTT.

The chain is built from TRBV10-2 and TRBJ2-5; 8 positions match TRBD1. After removal of 7 bases from V and 4 bases from J, the junction contained 11 bases not matched to a gene. The CDR3 covers 15 residues. Germline values: CDR1 WSHSY, CDR2 SAAADI. CDR3 region: CASKSRTGSGETQYF. Here the CDR3 DNA reads TGCGCCAGCAAAAGCCGGACAGGGTCTGGAGAGACCCAGTACTTC.

This chain uses TRBV2 with TRBJ2-1; 7 positions match TRBD1. The CDR3 consists of 15 residues. J was trimmed by 9 bases and V by 8 bases; bases with no gene match: 16. The germline gives CDR1 SNHLY, CDR2 FYNNEI. CDR3 in amino acids: CASGPGQSYRGEQFF. The CDR3 nucleotides read TGTGCCAGCGGCCCGGGACAGTCCTATAGGGGTGAGCAGTTCTTC.

V is TRBV3-1 (or the pseudogene TRBV3-2) and J is TRBJ1-5, with D perhaps matching TRBD1 (5 bases). The CDR3 contains 15 residues. The V end was cut by 3 bases, the J end by 2 bases, with 11 bases between. CDR1 LGHDT and CDR2 YNNKEL come from the germline V gene (reference sequence). CDR3 DNA: TGTGCCAGCAGCCAGGGGGGAATAGGCAATCAGCCCCAGCATTTT. The encoded protein is CASSQGGIGNQPQHF.

The chain couples TRBV7-9 to TRBJ1-2, with D maybe TRBD1 (6 bases). The CDR3 consists of 13 residues. In germline, CDR1 is SEHNR, CDR2 FQNEAQ (reference sequence). Trimming took off 5 bases at V and 5 bases at J, with 12 bases between the two ends. The DNA of the CDR3 is TGTGCCAGCAGCCGGGGGGCCCAGTATGGCTACACCTTC. Its translation is CASSRGAQYGYTF.

The V and J genes are TRBV10-3 and TRBJ1-1; 7 nucleotides agree with TRBD1. This CDR3 is built from 14 residues. The ends lost 7 bases at V and 0 bases at J; junction bases unmatched: 5. CDR1 is ENHRY and CDR2 is SYGVKD in the germline V gene. CDR3 sequence reads: CAITSGQMNTEAFF. The CDR3 nucleotides read TGTGCCATCACCTCGGGACAGATGAACACTGAAGCTTTCTTT.

J is TRBJ1-1 and V is TRBV5-1; D is undetermined. Germline V gene sequence: CDR1 SGHRS, CDR2 YFSETQ. V lost 1 base and J lost 8, with 12 bases in between. The length of the CDR3 is 13 residues. CDR3 DNA sequence: TGCGCCAGCAGCTTGCGGCAGGAGGGAGAAGCTTTCTTT. Translating it yields CASSLRQEGEAFF.

The V gene is TRBV2, the J gene TRBJ1-5; TRBD1 is a possible D gene (5 bases). The germline V gene encodes CDR1 SNHLY and CDR2 FYNNEI. Trimming took off 1 base at V and 2 bases at J, with 21 bases between the two ends. The CDR3 runs 19 residues. This CDR3 reads CASSEVGVRTTLGNQPQHF. CDR3 sequence (DNA): TGTGCCAGCAGTGAAGTAGGGGTAAGGACCACTTTAGGCAATCAGCCCCAGCATTTT.

This rearrangement joins TRBV6-5 to TRBJ1-3; D call uncertain. V was shortened by 2 bases and J by 4 bases, with 15 bases between the two germline ends. The CDR3 loop spans 16 amino acids. Per the germline V gene, CDR1 is MNHEY and CDR2 is SVGAGI. For the CDR3, the DNA is TGTGCCAGCAGTTACACGGGCGAGGGAACAGGAAACACCATATATTTT. This codes for CASSYTGEGTGNTIYF.

This chain links TRBV5-4 with TRBJ2-7; D remains ambiguous. Deletions cut 2 bases from V and 5 bases from J, with 14 bases between. This CDR3 is built from 14 residues. Germline V lookup: CDR1 SGHNT, CDR2 YYREEE (reference sequence). The CDR3 nucleotides are TGTGCCAGCAGCTTACCGAATACCGGTAACGAGCAGTACTTC. This encodes CASSLPNTGNEQYF. The full variable domain, in which reference TRBV5-4 and TRBJ2-7 provide the parts outside the CDR3, is ETGVTQSPTHLIKTRGQQVTLRCSSQSGHNTVSWYQQALGQGPQFIFQYYREEENGRGNFPPRFSGLQFPNYSSELNVNALELDDSALYLCASSLPNTGNEQYFGPGTRLTVT.

The V gene is TRBV11-2, the J gene TRBJ2-1, with TRBD2 matching over 8 bases. This CDR3 contains 15 residues. V was pared by 1 base and J by 7 bases, with 6 bases of the junction left unmatched. Per the germline V gene, CDR1 is SGHAT and CDR2 is FQNNGV. CDR3 protein: CASSLGGTSINEQFF. In DNA, the CDR3 is TGTGCCAGCAGCTTAGGCGGGACTAGTATAAATGAGCAGTTCTTC.

This clone came up once. The chain is built from TRBV27 and TRBJ1-1; D gene ambiguous. In germline, CDR1 is MNHEY, CDR2 SMNVEV (reference sequence). The CDR3 loop spans 13 amino acids. V shed 7 bases and J shed 6 bases, with 15 bases lying between them. Written as DNA, the CDR3 is TGTGCCAGCATCAAACGCGGGTGGTCTGAAGCTTTCTTT. Its translation is CASIKRGWSEAFF.

This clone was seen a few times. The chain recombines TRBV12-5 with TRBJ1-5; 12 positions agree with TRBD1. Germline lookup yields CDR1 LGHNT and CDR2 FRNRAP. Trimming cost V 4 bases and J 2 bases; bases outside gene matches: 9. The CDR3 consists of 18 residues. Here the CDR3 DNA reads TGTGCTAGTGGTTACGGGACAGGGGGCATTGTGGGCAATCAGCCCCAGCATTTT. Residues: CASGYGTGGIVGNQPQHF.